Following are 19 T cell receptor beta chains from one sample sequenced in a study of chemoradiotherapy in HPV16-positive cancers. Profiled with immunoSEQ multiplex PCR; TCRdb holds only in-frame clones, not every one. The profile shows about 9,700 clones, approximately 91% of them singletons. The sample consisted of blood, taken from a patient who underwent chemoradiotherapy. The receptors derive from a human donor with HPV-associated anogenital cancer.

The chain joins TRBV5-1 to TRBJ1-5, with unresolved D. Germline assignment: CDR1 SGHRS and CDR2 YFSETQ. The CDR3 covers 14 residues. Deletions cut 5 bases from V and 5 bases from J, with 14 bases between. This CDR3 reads CASREGASDQPQHF. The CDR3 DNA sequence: TGCGCCAGCAGGGAAGGCGCCTCCGATCAGCCCCAGCATTTT.

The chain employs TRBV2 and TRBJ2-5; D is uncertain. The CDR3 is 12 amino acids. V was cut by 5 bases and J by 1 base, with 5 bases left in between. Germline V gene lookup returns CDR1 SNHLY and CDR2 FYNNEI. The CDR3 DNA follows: TGTGCCAGCAGTCCGACCCAAGAGACCCAGTACTTC. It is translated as CASSPTQETQYF.

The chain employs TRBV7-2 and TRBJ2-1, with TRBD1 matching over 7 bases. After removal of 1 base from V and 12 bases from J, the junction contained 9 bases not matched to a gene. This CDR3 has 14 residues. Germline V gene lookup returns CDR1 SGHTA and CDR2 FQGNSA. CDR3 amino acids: CASSLGQGVLVQFF. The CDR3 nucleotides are TGTGCCAGCAGCTTAGGCCAGGGGGTACTAGTGCAGTTCTTC. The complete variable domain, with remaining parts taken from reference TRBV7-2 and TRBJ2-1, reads GAGVSQSPSNKVTEKGKDVELRCDPISGHTALYWYRQSLGQGLEFLIYFQGNSAPDKSGLPSDRFSAERTGGSVSTLTIQRTQQEDSAVYLCASSLGQGVLVQFFGPGTRLTVL.

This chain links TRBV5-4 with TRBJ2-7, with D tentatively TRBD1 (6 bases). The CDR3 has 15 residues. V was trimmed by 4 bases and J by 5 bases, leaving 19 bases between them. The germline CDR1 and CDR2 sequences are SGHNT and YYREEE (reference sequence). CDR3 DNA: TGTGCCAGCAGCGTATCACAGGGTCTAGGTAACGAGCAGTACTTC. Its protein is CASSVSQGLGNEQYF.

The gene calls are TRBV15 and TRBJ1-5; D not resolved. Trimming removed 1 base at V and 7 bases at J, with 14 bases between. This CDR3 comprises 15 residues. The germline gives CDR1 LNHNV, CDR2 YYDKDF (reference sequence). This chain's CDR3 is CATSRGEQIGQPQHF. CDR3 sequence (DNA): TGTGCCACCAGCAGAGGGGAGCAAATTGGGCAGCCCCAGCATTTT.

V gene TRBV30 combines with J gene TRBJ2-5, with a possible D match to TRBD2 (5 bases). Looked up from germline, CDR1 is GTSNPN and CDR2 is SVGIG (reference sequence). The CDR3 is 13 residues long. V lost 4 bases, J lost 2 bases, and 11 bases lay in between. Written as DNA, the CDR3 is TGTGCCTGGAAGAAGCGGATGCAAGAGACCCAGTACTTC. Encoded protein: CAWKKRMQETQYF.

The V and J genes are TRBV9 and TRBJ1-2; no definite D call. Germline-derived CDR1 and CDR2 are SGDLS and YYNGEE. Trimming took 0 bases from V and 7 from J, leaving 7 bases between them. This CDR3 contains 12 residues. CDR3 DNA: TGTGCCAGCAGCGTAGGGGTTGGTGGCTACACCTTC. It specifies CASSVGVGGYTF.

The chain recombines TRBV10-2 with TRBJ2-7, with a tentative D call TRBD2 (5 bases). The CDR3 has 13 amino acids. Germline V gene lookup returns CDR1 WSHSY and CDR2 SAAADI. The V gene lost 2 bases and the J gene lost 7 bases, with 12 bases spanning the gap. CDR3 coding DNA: TGCGCCAGCAGTGAGGGTCGAGGGTGGGAGCAGTACGTC. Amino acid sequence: CASSEGRGWEQYV.

CDR3 loop: CASSQGTGGLNGYTF. CDR3 DNA sequence: TGTGCCAGCTCACAAGGGACAGGGGGATTAAACGGCTACACCTTC. The rearrangement uses TRBV18 and TRBJ1-2; 11 nucleotides agree with TRBD1. Germline loops: CDR1 KGHSH, CDR2 LQKENI. V shed 4 bases and J 8 bases; nucleotides not matched to a gene: 9. The CDR3 covers 15 residues.

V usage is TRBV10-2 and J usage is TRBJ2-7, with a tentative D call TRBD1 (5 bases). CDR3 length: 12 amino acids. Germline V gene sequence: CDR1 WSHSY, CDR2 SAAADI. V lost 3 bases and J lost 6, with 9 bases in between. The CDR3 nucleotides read TGCGCCAGCAGTGAAAGGGGTCTCGAGCAGTACGTC. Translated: CASSERGLEQYV.

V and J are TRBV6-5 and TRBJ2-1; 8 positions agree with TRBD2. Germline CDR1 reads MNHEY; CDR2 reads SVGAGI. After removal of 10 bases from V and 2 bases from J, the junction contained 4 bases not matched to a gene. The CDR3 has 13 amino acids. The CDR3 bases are TGTGCCAAGAGCGGGGGACCCTACAATGAGCAGTTCTTC. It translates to CAKSGGPYNEQFF.

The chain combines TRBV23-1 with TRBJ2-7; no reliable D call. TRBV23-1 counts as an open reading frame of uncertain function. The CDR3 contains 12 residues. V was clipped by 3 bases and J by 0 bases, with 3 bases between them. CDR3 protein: CASSHPSYEQYV. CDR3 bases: TGCGCCAGCAGTCACCCCTCCTACGAGCAGTACGTC.

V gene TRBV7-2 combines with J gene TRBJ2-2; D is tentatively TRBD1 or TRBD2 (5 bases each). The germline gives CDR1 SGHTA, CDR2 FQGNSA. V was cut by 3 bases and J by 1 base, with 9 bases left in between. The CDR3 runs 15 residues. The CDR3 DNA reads TGTGCCAGCAGCTTTGGGGGACGGAACACCGGGGAGCTGTTTTTT. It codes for CASSFGGRNTGELFF.

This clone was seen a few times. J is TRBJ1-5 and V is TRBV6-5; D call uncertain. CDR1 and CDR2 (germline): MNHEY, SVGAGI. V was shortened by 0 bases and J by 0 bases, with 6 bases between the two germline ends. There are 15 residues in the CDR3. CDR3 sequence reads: CASSYSRVSNQPQHF. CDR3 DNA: TGTGCCAGCAGTTACTCGAGGGTTAGCAATCAGCCCCAGCATTTT.

The CDR3: CASGSGEQPQHF. CDR3 nucleotides: TGTGCTAGTGGTTCGGGGGAGCAGCCCCAGCATTTT. The chain carries TRBV12-5 and TRBJ1-5, with D possibly being TRBD1 (5 bases). Germline-derived CDR1 and CDR2 are LGHNT and FRNRAP. This CDR3 region has 12 residues. Trimming removed 4 bases from V and 7 bases from J, with 8 bases in between.

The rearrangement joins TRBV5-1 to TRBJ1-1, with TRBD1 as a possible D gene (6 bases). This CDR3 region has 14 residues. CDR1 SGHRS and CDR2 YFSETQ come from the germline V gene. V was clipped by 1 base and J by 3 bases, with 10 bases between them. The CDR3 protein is CASSLTGTHTEAFF. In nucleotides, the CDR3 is TGCGCCAGCAGCTTGACAGGGACTCACACTGAAGCTTTCTTT.

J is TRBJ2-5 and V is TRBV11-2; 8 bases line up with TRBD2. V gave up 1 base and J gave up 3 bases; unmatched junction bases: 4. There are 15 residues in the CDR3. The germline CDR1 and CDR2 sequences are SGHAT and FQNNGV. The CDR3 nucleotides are TGTGCCAGCAGCTTAGCAACGGGGGGGAAAGAGACCCAGTACTTC. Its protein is CASSLATGGKETQYF.

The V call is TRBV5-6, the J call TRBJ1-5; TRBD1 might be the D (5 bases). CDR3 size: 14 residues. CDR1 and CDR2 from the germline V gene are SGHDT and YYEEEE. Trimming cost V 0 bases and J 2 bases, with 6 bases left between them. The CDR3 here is CASSLVGGNQPQHF. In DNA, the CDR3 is TGTGCCAGCAGCTTGGTAGGGGGCAATCAGCCCCAGCATTTT.

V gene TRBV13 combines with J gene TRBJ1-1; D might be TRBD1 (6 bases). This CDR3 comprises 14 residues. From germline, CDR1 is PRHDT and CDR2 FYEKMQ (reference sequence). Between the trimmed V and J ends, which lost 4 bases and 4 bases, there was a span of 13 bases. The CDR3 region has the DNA TGTGCCAGCAGCTCAGGGGCGCGGGGCACTGAAGCTTTCTTT. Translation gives CASSSGARGTEAFF.